A single sample is the source of the 7 T cell receptor beta chains below, sequenced in a study of T-cell reconstitution after alpha-beta-depleted transplantation in children. This sample's TCRbeta library carried unique molecular identifier barcodes. TCRdb passed the PCR reads through MiXCR, listing each CDR3 protein once. Among approximately 210,000 distinct CDR3 sequences listed, just over 14% were seen once. The material sequenced was PBMCs from the stem cell graft donor, taken from the stem cell graft. Receptor source: a human donor who donated a stem cell graft to a child with acute lymphoblastic leukemia.

This clonotype was counted only a few times. The chain carries TRBV19 and TRBJ1-1, with 7 positions matching TRBD1. The CDR3 totals 15 residues. CDR1 and CDR2 from the germline V gene are LNHDA and SQIVND (reference sequence). The V and J ends lost 7 bases and 0 bases, in that order; junction bases with no gene match: 8. The CDR3 DNA sequence: TGTGCCAGTATTCCGCGGGACAGCATGAACACTGAAGCTTTCTTT. It encodes CASIPRDSMNTEAFF.

This clonotype was seen ten or more times. The chain joins TRBV20-1 to TRBJ2-2, with D tentatively TRBD2 (6 bases). The V end was cut by 5 bases, the J end by 0 bases, with 16 bases between. This CDR3 contains 16 residues. Per germline, CDR1 DFQATT and CDR2 SNEGSKA (reference sequence). CDR3 nucleotides: TGCAGTGCTGGGACTTTTTGGATAACGAACACCGGGGAGCTGTTTTTT. Amino acid sequence: CSAGTFWITNTGELFF.

This clonotype showed up many times. The chain combines TRBV7-8 with TRBJ1-1; D is undetermined. V lost 1 base to trimming and J lost 3 bases, with 9 bases between them. The germline V gene has CDR1 SGHVS and CDR2 FQNEAQ. The CDR3 loop spans 14 amino acids. CDR3 nucleotides: TGTGCCAGCAGCTTAGAGTACACTTACACTGAAGCTTTCTTT. Translating it yields CASSLEYTYTEAFF.

The sample holds many counts of this clonotype. The chain is built from TRBV5-5 and TRBJ1-2; D is unresolved. CDR1 is SGHKS and CDR2 is YYEKEE in the germline V gene (reference sequence). The CDR3 has 13 amino acids. V shed 5 bases and J shed 2 bases, with 10 bases lying between them. The CDR3 protein is CASSPGVNYGYTF. As DNA, the CDR3 is TGTGCCAGCAGTCCAGGAGTAAACTATGGCTACACCTTC.

This clonotype was observed at least ten times. This chain joins TRBV6-4 and TRBJ1-1; D gene ambiguous. V dropped 2 bases and J dropped 2 bases, with 6 bases sitting between them. This CDR3 has 13 residues. Per the germline V gene, CDR1 is MRHNA and CDR2 is SNTAGT. The CDR3 is CASSDNYNTEAFF. In nucleotides, the CDR3 is TGTGCCAGCAGTGACAACTACAACACTGAAGCTTTCTTT.

In this sample, this clonotype turned up many times. The rearrangement joins TRBV5-6 to TRBJ2-7; D is possibly TRBD1 (6 bases). Germline CDR1 and CDR2: SGHDT and YYEEEE. The V end lost 4 bases, the J end lost 2 bases, and 13 bases lay between the germline ends. This CDR3 region has 14 residues. CDR3 loop: CASSHRESPYEQYF. The CDR3 nucleotides are TGTGCCAGCAGCCACAGGGAGTCCCCCTACGAGCAGTACTTC.

This clonotype was detected many times. The chain recombines TRBV20-1 with TRBJ2-5; the D is unclear. The CDR3 totals 11 residues. Between the trimmed V and J ends, which lost 8 bases and 0 bases, there was a span of 7 bases. Looked up from germline, CDR1 is DFQATT and CDR2 is SNEGSKA (reference sequence). The CDR3 region has the DNA TGCAGTCTGGAAGACCAAGAGACCCAGTACTTC. It yields the protein CSLEDQETQYF.